One and the same sample provided the 15 T cell receptor beta chains below, sequenced in a study of blood T cell repertoires in COVID-19. The data were produced by immunoSEQ multiplex PCR, yet TCRdb's version contains in-frame clones alone and is incomplete. There are 75,000 to 85,000 clones in the sample; just over 85% occur only once, and under 55% lies in the top ten. Sequences were obtained from peripheral blood. Receptor source: a human donor in a cohort sampled during active COVID-19.

The chain employs TRBV7-7 and TRBJ2-7, with D hard to call. The length of the CDR3 is 15 residues. With 1 base removed from V and 0 bases from J, the gap between germline ends came to 10 bases. Germline V gives CDR1 SSHAT, CDR2 FNYEAQ (reference sequence). This CDR3 is CASSLDVGDSYEQYF. The DNA for the CDR3 is TGTGCCAGCAGCTTAGACGTTGGAGACTCCTACGAGCAGTACTTC. Using reference TRBV7-7 and TRBJ2-7 for the parts outside the CDR3, the full variable domain is GAGVSQSPRYKVTKRGQDVTLRCDPISSHATLYWYQQALGQGPEFLTYFNYEAQPDKSGLPSDRFSAERPEGSISTLTIQRTEQRDSAMYRCASSLDVGDSYEQYFGPGTRLTVT.

The count of this clone is one. The chain recombines TRBV4-3 with TRBJ2-5, with a tentative D call TRBD1 (7 bases). The CDR3 totals 15 residues. The V gene's germline CDR1 is LGHNA and CDR2 YSLEER. V was clipped by 0 bases and J by 5 bases, with 13 bases between them. In DNA form, the CDR3 reads TGCGCCAGCAGCCAAGACAGGGGGGAGTGGGAGACCCAGTACTTC. It specifies CASSQDRGEWETQYF.

CDR3 loop: CASRSSGSNYNEQFF. The CDR3 bases are TGTGCCAGCAGATCGAGCGGGAGCAACTACAATGAGCAGTTCTTC. This sequence joins TRBV7-2 and TRBJ2-1, with TRBD2 matching 8 bases. V shed 6 bases and J 3 bases; nucleotides not matched to a gene: 7. CDR3 size: 15 residues. The V gene's germline CDR1 is SGHTA and CDR2 FQGNSA.

This rearrangement joins TRBV7-6 to TRBJ2-1; 7 bases agree with TRBD2. CDR1 SGHVS and CDR2 FNYEAQ come from the germline V gene. V lost 4 bases to trimming and J lost 4 bases; unmatched junction nucleotides: 13. CDR3 length: 17 amino acids. Here the CDR3 DNA reads TGTGCCAGCAGCTCACCCCAAACTAGCGCGAGTTACAATGAGCAGTTCTTC. As protein: CASSSPQTSASYNEQFF.

The chain combines TRBV5-6 with TRBJ1-4, with D unclear. The CDR3 length is 14 residues. Trimming removed 3 bases at V and 0 bases at J, with 6 bases between. The germline gives CDR1 SGHDT, CDR2 YYEEEE. CDR3 sequence reads: CASSSTATNEKLFF. Written as DNA, the CDR3 is TGTGCCAGCAGCTCAACTGCAACTAATGAAAAACTGTTTTTT.

The rearrangement joins TRBV6-5 to TRBJ2-7, with 8 bases aligning to TRBD1. The J segment lost 2 bases and the V segment lost 6 bases, leaving 9 bases of the junction unmatched. The CDR3 consists of 15 residues. Looked up from germline, CDR1 is MNHEY and CDR2 is SVGAGI. In DNA form, the CDR3 reads TGTGCCAGCAGAACCTCAGGGGGCGCAGCCTACGAGCAGTACTTC. Amino acids: CASRTSGGAAYEQYF.

This clone was found once. The chain employs TRBV6-5 and TRBJ1-5; a possible D gene is TRBD1 (6 bases). Trimming took 5 bases from V and 5 from J, leaving 13 bases between them. The CDR3 loop spans 14 amino acids. The germline V gene has CDR1 MNHEY and CDR2 SVGAGI. CDR3 residues: CASSTGQPDQPQHF. The DNA for the CDR3 is TGTGCCAGCAGTACCGGACAGCCGGATCAGCCCCAGCATTTT.

This chain uses TRBV5-1 with TRBJ1-3; no reliable D call. CDR1 is SGHRS, CDR2 YFSETQ, per germline. Trimming stripped 5 bases from V and 0 bases from J, with 9 bases between. There are 14 residues in the CDR3. The CDR3 reads CASSEATSGNTIYF. The CDR3 DNA is TGCGCCAGCAGTGAGGCAACCTCTGGAAACACCATATATTTT.

CDR3 sequence: CASSLRGGAEAFF. Written as DNA, the CDR3 is TGTGCCAGCAGTCTCCGTGGGGGCGCTGAAGCTTTCTTT. The V call is TRBV12-3 or TRBV12-4, the J call TRBJ1-1; D possibly corresponds to TRBD1 (6 bases). Trimming took 5 bases from V and 6 from J, leaving 13 bases between them. The length of the CDR3 is 13 residues.

V gene TRBV5-4 combines with J gene TRBJ2-1; D gene ambiguous. This CDR3 has 13 amino acids. V was trimmed by 3 bases and J by 9 bases, leaving 13 bases between them. Germline CDR1 SGHNT, CDR2 YYREEE (reference sequence). CDR3 amino acids: CASSSNLELEQFF. The CDR3, as DNA: TGTGCCAGCAGCTCTAACCTAGAACTTGAGCAGTTCTTC.

The gene calls are TRBV18 and TRBJ2-3, with D possibly being TRBD2 (5 bases). V lost 6 bases and J 5 bases, leaving 15 bases between the germline ends. This CDR3 is built from 14 residues. CDR1 is KGHSH and CDR2 is LQKENI in the germline V gene. This chain's CDR3 is CASSEAAGLDTQYF. Written as DNA, the CDR3 is TGTGCCAGCTCGGAGGCGGCTGGCCTAGATACGCAGTATTTT.

The chain links TRBV9 to TRBJ1-3, with TRBD1 as a possible D gene (5 bases). Trimming shortened V by 4 bases and J by 1 base, and 6 bases separated the two germline ends. Germline V gene data show CDR1 as SGDLS and CDR2 as YYNGEE. The CDR3 sequence is 13 residues long. The CDR3 here is CASSSGSGNTIYF. CDR3 DNA sequence: TGTGCCAGCAGCTCAGGGTCTGGAAACACCATATATTTT.

In the case of this clone: The DNA is omitted, as the CDR3 cannot be located on it reliably, and the CDR3 follows TCRdb's listing. The gene calls are TRBV19 and TRBJ1-2; TRBD1, the table's D call, lacks a check against the DNA. Inclusive of both ends, the CDR3 amounts to 16 amino acids. Looked up from germline, CDR1 is LNHDA and CDR2 is SQIVND (reference sequence). CDR3 in amino acids: CASSWAMATPSLAHTF.

A note on this clone: The junction shows a germline mismatch at one end, possibly a read error. The V gene is TRBV9, the J gene TRBJ1-2; 8 nucleotides line up with TRBD1. This CDR3 contains 14 residues. Germline V gene sequence: CDR1 SGDLS, CDR2 YYNGEE. The CDR3 loop is CASSVAGTGYGHTF. As DNA, the CDR3 is TGTGCCAGCAGCGTAGCTGGGACAGGATATGGCCACACCTTC.

The chain has TRBV19 and TRBJ2-6, with 7 nucleotides matching TRBD1. Germline V lookup: CDR1 LNHDA, CDR2 SQIVND (reference sequence). V was pared by 3 bases and J by 1 base, with 9 bases of the junction left unmatched. The CDR3 has 18 residues. This CDR3 reads CASSIPTGIKSGANVLTF. The CDR3 region has the DNA TGTGCCAGTAGTATCCCGACAGGGATCAAGTCTGGGGCCAACGTCCTGACTTTC.